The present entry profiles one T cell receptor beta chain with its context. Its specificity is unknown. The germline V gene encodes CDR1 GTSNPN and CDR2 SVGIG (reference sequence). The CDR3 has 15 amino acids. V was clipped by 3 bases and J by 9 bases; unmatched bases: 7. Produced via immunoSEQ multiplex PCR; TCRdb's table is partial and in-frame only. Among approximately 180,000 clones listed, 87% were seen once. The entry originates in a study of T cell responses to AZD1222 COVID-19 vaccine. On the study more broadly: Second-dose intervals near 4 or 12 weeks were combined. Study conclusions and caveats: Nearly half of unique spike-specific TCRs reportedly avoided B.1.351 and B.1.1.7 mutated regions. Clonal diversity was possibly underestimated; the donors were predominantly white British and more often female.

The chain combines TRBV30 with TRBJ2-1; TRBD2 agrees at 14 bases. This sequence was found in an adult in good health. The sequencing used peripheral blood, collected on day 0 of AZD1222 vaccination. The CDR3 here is CAWSHGLAGGSEQFF. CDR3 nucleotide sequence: TGTGCCTGGAGCCACGGACTAGCGGGAGGTAGTGAGCAGTTCTTC.